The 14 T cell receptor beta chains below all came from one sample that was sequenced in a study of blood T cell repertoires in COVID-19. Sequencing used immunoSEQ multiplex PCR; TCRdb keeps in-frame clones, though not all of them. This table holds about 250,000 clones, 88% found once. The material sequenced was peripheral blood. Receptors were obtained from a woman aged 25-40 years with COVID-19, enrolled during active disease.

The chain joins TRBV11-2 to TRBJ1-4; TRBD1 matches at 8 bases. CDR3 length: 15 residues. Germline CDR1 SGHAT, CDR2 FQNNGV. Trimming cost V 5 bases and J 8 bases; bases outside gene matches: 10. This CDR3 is CASSQGAGGWEKLFF. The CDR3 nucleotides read TGTGCCAGCAGCCAGGGGGCAGGGGGTTGGGAAAAACTGTTTTTT.

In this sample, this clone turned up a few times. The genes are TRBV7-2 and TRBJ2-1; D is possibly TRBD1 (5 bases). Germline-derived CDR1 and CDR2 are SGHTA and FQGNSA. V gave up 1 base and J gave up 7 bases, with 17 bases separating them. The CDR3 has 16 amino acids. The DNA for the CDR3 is TGTGCCAGCAGCTTAGGGCAGGGAAGATTGTTGAATGAGCAGTTCTTC. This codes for CASSLGQGRLLNEQFF.

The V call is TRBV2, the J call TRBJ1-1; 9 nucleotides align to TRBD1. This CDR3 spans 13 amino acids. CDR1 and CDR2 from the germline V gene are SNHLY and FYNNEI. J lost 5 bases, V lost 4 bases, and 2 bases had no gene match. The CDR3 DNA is TGTGCCAGCAGTGTGACAGGGGGGACTGAAGCTTTCTTT. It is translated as CASSVTGGTEAFF.

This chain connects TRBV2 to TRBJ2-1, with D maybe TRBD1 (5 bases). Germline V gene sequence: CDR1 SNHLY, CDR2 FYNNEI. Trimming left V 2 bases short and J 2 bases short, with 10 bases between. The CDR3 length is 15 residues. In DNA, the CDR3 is TGTGCCAGCAGTGAAAGGCAGGGTACCTACAATGAGCAGTTCTTC. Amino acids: CASSERQGTYNEQFF.

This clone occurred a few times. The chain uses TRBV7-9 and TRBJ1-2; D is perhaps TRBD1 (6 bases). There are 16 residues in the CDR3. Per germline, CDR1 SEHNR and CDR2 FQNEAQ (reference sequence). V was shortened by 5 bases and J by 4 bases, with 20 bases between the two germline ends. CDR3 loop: CASSTDLGQRLYGYTF. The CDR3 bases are TGTGCCAGCAGCACTGATTTAGGACAGCGTCTCTATGGCTACACCTTC.

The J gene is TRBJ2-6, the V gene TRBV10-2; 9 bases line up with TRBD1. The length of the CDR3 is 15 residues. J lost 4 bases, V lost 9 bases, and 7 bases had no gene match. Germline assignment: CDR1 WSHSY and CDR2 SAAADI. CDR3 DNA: TGCGCCAGTAGGGACAGGGTTGGGGGGGCCAACGTCCTGACTTTC. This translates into CASRDRVGGANVLTF.

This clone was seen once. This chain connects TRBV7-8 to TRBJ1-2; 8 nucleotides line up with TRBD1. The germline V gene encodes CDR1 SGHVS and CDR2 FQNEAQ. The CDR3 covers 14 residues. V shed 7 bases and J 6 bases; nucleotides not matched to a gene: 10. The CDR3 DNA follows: TGTGCCAGCAAGCGGGGCAGGGGGCGGAATGGCTACACCTTC. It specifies CASKRGRGRNGYTF.

The CDR3 nucleotides are TGTGCCAGCAGCTTACGTCGGAGTTCCTACAATGAGCAGTTCTTC. This translates into CASSLRRSSYNEQFF. The V and J genes are TRBV5-4 and TRBJ2-1, with unresolved D. Trimming cost V 2 bases and J 1 base, with 10 bases left between them. From germline, CDR1 is SGHNT and CDR2 YYREEE (reference sequence). The CDR3 extends over 15 amino acids.

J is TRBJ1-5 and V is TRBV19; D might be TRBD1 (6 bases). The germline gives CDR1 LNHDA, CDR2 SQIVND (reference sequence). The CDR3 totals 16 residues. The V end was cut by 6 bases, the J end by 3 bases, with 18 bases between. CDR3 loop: CASRAGQRTFNQPQHF. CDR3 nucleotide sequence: TGTGCCAGTAGGGCCGGACAGCGAACCTTCAATCAGCCCCAGCATTTT.

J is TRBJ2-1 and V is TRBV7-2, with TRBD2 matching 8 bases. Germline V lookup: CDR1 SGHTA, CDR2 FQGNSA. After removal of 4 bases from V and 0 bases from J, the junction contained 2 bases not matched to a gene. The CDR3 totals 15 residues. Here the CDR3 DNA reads TGTGCCAGCAGCTCCGGGGGGGTCTCCTACAATGAGCAGTTCTTC. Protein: CASSSGGVSYNEQFF.

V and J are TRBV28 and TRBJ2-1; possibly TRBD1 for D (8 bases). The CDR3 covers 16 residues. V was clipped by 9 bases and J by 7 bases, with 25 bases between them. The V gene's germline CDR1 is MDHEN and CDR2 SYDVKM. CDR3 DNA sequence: TGTGCCAGTACTCCTTTGACAGGGGAGGGGAAAAATGAGCAGTTCTTC. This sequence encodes CASTPLTGEGKNEQFF. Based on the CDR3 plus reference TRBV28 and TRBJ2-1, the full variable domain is DVKVTQSSRYLVKRTGEKVFLECVQDMDHENMFWYRQDPGLGLRLIYFSYDVKMKEKGDIPEGYSVSREKKERFSLILESASTNQTSMYLCASTPLTGEGKNEQFFGPGTRLTVL.

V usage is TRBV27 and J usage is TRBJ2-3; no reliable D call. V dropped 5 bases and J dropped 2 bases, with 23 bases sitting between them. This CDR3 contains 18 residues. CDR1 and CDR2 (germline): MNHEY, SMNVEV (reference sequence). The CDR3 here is CASSIALRGDENTDTQYF. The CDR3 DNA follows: TGTGCCAGCAGTATAGCCCTCCGCGGAGATGAGAACACAGATACGCAGTATTTT.

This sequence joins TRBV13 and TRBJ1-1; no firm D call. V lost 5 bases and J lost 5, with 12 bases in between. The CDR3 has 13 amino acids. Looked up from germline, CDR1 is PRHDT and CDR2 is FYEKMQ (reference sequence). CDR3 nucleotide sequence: TGTGCCAGCAGCACCACCCTAGGTACTGAAGCTTTCTTT. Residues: CASSTTLGTEAFF.

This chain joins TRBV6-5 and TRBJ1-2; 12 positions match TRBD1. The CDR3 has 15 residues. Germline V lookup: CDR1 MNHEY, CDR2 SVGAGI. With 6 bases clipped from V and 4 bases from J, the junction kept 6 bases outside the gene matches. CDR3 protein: CASRSGTGGSYGYTF. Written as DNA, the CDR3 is TGTGCCAGCAGGTCCGGGACAGGGGGCAGCTATGGCTACACCTTC.